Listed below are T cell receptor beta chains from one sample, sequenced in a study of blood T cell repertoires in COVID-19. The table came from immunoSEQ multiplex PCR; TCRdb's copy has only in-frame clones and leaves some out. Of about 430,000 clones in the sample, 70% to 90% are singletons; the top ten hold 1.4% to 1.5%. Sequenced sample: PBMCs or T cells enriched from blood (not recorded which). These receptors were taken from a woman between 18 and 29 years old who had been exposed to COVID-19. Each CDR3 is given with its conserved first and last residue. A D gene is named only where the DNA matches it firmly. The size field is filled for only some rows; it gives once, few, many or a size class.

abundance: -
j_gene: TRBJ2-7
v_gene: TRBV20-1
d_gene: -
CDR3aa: CSAPQGYEQYF
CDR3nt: TGCAGTGCTCCACAGGGCTACGAGCAGTACTTC

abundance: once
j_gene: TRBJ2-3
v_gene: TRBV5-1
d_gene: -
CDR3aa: CASSPGIGSTDTQYF
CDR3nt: TGCGCCAGCAGCCCGGGGATTGGTAGCACAGATACGCAGTATTTT

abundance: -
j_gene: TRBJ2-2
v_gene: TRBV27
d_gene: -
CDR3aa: CASSFLTGELFF
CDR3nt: TGTGCCAGCAGTTTCCTGACAGGGGAGCTGTTTTTT

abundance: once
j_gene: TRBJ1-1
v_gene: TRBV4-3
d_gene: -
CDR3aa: CASSQHFSDTEAFF
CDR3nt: TGCGCCAGCAGCCAACATTTCTCGGACACTGAAGCTTTCTTT

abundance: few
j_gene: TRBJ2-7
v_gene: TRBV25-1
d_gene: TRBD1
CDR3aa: CASKGGQGTWSSYEQYF
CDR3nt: TGTGCCAGCAAAGGGGGACAGGGGACATGGAGCTCCTACGAGCAGTACTTC

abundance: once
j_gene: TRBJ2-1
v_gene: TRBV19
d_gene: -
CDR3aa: CASSIFPRDSYNEQFF
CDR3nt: TGTGCCAGTAGTATCTTCCCTCGGGACTCCTACAATGAGCAGTTCTTC

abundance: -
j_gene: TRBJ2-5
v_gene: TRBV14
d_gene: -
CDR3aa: CASSQAIPSVGETQYF
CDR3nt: TGTGCCAGCAGCCAAGCTATACCATCCGTCGGAGAGACCCAGTACTTC

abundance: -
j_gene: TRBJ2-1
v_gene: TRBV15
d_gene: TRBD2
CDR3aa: CATSRDRLAGNNEQFF
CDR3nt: TGTGCCACCAGCAGAGATAGACTAGCGGGGAACAATGAGCAGTTCTTC

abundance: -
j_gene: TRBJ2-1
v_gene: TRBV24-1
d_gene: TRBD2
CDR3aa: CATSEVGGGLRQFF
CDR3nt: TGTGCCACCAGTGAGGTCGGGGGGGGGCTACGGCAGTTCTTC

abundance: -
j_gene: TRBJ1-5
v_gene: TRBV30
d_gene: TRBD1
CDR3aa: CAHGTGVDQPQHF
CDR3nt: TGTGCCCATGGGACAGGGGTGGATCAGCCCCAGCATTTT

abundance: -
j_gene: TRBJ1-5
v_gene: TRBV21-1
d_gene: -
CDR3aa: CASSKVLVWWQNNQPQHF
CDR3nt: TGTGCCAGCAGCAAAGTCCTGGTCTGGTGGCAGAACAATCAGCCCCAGCATTTT

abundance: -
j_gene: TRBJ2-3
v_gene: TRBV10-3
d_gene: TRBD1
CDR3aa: CAISGGQVSTDTQYF
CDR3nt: TGTGCCATCAGTGGGGGACAGGTGAGCACAGATACGCAGTATTTT

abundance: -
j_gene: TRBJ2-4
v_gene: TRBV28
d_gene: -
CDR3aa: CASSLPDSLNLNIQYF
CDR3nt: TGTGCCAGCAGTTTACCGGACAGCCTAAATCTGAACATTCAGTACTTC

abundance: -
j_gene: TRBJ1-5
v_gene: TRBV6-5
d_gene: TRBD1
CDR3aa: CASSSRQGEQPQHF
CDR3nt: TGTGCCAGCAGTTCTAGACAGGGAGAGCAGCCCCAGCATTTT

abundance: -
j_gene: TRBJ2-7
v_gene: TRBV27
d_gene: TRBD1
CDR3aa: CASSLSSGGRYEQYF
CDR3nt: TGTGCCAGCAGTTTATCATCAGGGGGCCGCTACGAGCAGTACTTC

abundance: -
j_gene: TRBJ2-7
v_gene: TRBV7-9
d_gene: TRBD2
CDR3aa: CASSPRLAGGRHEQYF
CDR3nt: TGTGCCAGCAGCCCACGACTAGCGGGAGGCCGCCACGAGCAGTACTTC

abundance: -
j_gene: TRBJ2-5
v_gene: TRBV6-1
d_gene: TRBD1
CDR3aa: CASSEAGQARAQYF
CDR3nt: TGTGCCAGCAGTGAAGCTGGACAGGCCCGGGCCCAGTACTTC

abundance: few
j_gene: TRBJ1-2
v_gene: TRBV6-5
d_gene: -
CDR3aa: CASSYSNGQAGYTF
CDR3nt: TGTGCCAGCAGTTACTCGAATGGGCAGGCGGGCTACACCTTC

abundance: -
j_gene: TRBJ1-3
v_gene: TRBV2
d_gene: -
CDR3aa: CASEGNTIYF
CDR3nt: TGTGCCAGCGAGGGAAACACCATATATTTT

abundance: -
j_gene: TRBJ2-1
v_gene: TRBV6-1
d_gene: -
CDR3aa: CASSEHDGSYNEQFF
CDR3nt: TGTGCCAGCAGTGAACACGACGGGAGCTACAATGAGCAGTTCTTC

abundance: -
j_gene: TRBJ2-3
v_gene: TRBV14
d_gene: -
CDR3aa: CASRGPGDRTDTQYF
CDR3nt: TGTGCCAGCAGGGGTCCGGGAGACCGCACAGATACGCAGTATTTT

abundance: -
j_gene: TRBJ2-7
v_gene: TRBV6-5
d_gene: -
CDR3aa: CASSYSGLSEQYF
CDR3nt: TGTGCCAGCAGTTACTCAGGACTATCCGAGCAGTACTTC

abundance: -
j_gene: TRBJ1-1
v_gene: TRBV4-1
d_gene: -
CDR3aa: CASSQGELGQYPVGYREAFF
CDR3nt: TGCGCCAGCAGCCAAGGGGAACTAGGACAGTATCCGGTTGGGTATCGTGAAGCTTTCTTT

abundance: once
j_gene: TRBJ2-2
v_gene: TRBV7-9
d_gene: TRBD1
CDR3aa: CASSLTAGGNTGELFF
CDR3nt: TGTGCCAGCAGCTTAACAGCAGGGGGGAACACCGGGGAGCTGTTTTTT

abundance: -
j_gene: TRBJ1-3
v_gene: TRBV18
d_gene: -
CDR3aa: CASSPPGTGNTIYF
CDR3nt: TGTGCCAGCTCACCTCCGGGGACTGGAAACACCATATATTTT

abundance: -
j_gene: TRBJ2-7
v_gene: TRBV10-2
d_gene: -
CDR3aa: CASRGGTASTYEQYF
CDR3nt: TGCGCCAGCAGGGGCGGGACAGCCTCAACCTACGAGCAGTACTTC

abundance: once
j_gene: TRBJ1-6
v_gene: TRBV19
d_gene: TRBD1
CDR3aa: CASSVGQGYSPLHF
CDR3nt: TGTGCCAGTAGTGTCGGACAGGGGTACTCACCCCTCCACTTT

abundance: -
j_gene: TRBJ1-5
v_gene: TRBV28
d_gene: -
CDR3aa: CASSLDSTEPQHF
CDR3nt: TGTGCCAGCAGTTTAGATAGTACCGAACCCCAGCATTTT

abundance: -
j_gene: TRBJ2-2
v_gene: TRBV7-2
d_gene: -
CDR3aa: CASSLGGPNTGELFF
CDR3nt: TGTGCCAGCAGCTTAGGGGGCCCGAACACCGGGGAGCTGTTTTTT

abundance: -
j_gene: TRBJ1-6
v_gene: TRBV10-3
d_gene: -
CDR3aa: CAVRTDLNSPLHF
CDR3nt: TGTGCCGTCCGGACAGACCTTAATTCACCCCTCCACTTT

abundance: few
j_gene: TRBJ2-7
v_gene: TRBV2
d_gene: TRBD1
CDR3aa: CASSAETGPYEQYF
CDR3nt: TGTGCCAGCAGTGCCGAGACAGGGCCCTACGAGCAGTACTTC

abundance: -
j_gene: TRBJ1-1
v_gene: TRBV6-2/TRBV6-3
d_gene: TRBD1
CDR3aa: CASSWTGRSMNTEAFF
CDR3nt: TGTGCCAGCAGTTGGACAGGGAGGTCCATGAACACTGAAGCTTTCTTT

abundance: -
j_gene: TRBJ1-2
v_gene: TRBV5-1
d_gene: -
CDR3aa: CASSWGGTAEYGYTF
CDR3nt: TGCGCCAGCAGCTGGGGGGGAACAGCCGAATATGGCTACACCTTC

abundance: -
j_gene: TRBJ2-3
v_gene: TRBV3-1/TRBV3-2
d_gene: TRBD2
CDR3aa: CASSQDGGLASDTQYF
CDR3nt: TGTGCCAGCAGCCAAGATGGCGGACTAGCATCAGATACGCAGTATTTT

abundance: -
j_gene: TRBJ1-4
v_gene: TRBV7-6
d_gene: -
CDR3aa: CASSSSSTSREKLFF
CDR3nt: TGTGCCAGCAGCTCCTCTAGTACCTCGAGGGAAAAACTGTTTTTT

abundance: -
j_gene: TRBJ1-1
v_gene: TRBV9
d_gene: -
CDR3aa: CASSVGGGPNTEAFF
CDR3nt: TGTGCCAGCAGCGTAGGAGGAGGCCCGAACACTGAAGCTTTCTTT

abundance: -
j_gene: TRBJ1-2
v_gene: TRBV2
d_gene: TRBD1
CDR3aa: CASSSLSGTGGAVGYTF
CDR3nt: TGTGCCAGCAGTTCCCTGTCCGGGACAGGGGGCGCGGTGGGCTACACCTTC

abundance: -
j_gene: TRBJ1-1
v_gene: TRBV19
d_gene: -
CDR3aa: CASSMWRNTEAFF
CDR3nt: TGTGCCAGTAGTATGTGGAGGAACACTGAAGCTTTCTTT

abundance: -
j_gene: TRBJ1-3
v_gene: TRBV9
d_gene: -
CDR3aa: CASSVEEVSLSGNTIYF
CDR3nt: TGTGCCAGCAGCGTAGAGGAGGTATCGCTCTCTGGAAACACCATATATTTT

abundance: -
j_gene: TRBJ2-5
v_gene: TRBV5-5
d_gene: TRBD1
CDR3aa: CASSPLFTGGGETQYF
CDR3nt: TGTGCCAGCAGCCCCCTGTTTACAGGGGGCGGGGAGACCCAGTACTTC

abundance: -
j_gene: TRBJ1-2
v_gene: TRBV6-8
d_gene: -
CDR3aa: CASSYSGATGTTSLYLCGYTF
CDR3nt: TGTGCCAGCAGTTACTCCGGTGCGACAGGAACGACTTCCCTTTATTTGTGTGGCTACACCTTC

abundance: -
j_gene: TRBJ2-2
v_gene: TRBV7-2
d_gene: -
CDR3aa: CASSRGTARTGELFF
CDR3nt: TGTGCCAGCAGCCGCGGGACAGCCCGGACCGGGGAGCTGTTTTTT

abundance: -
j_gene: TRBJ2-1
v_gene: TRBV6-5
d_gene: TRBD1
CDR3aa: CASSYRDRHYNEQFF
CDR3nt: TGTGCCAGCAGTTATCGGGACAGACACTACAATGAGCAGTTCTTC

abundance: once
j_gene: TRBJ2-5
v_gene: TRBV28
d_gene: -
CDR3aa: CASSLARQETQYF
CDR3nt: TGTGCCAGCAGTTTAGCCAGGCAAGAGACCCAGTACTTC

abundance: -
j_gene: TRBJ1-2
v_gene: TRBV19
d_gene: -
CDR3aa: CASSIQNYGYTF
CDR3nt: TGTGCCAGTAGTATACAAAACTATGGCTACACCTTC

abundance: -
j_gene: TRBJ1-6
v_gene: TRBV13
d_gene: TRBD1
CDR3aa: CASSLTGGNSPLHF
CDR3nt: TGTGCCAGCAGCTTAACAGGGGGCAATTCACCCCTCCACTTT

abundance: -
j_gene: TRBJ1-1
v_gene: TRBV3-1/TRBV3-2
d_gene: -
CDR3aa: CASSQVGEGGAFF
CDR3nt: TGTGCCAGCAGCCAAGTGGGGGAGGGGGGAGCTTTCTTT

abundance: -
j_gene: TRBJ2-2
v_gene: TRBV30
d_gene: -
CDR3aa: CAWIQGGTGELFF
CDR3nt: TGTGCCTGGATCCAAGGGGGCACCGGGGAGCTGTTTTTT

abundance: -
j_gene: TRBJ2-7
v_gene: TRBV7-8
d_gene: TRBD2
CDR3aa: CASSLPSGTYEQYF
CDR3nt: TGTGCCAGCAGCTTACCTAGCGGGACTTACGAGCAGTACTTC

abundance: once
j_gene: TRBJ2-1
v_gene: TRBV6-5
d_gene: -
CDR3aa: CASSYYGERYNEQFF
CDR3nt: TGTGCCAGCAGTTACTACGGAGAGCGATACAATGAGCAGTTCTTC

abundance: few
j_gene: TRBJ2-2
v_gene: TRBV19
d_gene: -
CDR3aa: CASSIDLRAGELFF
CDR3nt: TGTGCCAGTAGTATAGATCTCAGGGCCGGGGAGCTGTTTTTT

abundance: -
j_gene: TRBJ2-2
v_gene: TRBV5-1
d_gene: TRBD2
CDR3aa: CASSPIAGEVTGELFF
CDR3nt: TGCGCCAGCAGCCCAATAGCGGGAGAGGTCACCGGGGAGCTGTTTTTT

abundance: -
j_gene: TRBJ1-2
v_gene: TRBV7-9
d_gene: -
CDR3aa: CASSPRDGGNYGYTF
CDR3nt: TGTGCCAGCAGCCCCCGGGACGGAGGGAACTATGGCTACACCTTC

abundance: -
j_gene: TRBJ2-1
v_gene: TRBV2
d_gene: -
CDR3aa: CAVQESSYNEQFF
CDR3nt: TGTGCCGTACAGGAGAGCTCCTACAATGAGCAGTTCTTC

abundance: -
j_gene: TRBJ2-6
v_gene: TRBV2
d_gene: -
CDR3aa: CASRGTSGVLGANVLTF
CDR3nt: TGTGCCAGCAGGGGTACTTCAGGGGTTTTAGGGGCCAACGTCCTGACTTTC

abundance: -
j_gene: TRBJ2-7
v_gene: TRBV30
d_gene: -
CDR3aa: CAWSPPNGDEQYF
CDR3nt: TGTGCCTGGAGTCCACCAAACGGGGACGAGCAGTACTTC